A single sample is the source of the 15 T cell receptor beta chains below, sequenced in a study of glioma-infiltrating T cells. Amplification of TCR alpha and beta CDR3 regions from RNA used iRepertoire nested multiplex PCR. Each CDR3 protein gets one entry after TCRdb re-called the multiplex PCR reads with MiXCR. The table shows around 180,000 distinct CDR3 sequences, with over 40% occurring only once. Source material: glioma tissue, nonneoplastic brain tissue, or PBMCs (not recorded which). The receptors shown here come from a human donor with low-grade glioma or glioblastoma, undergoing nonglioma brain surgery, or in good health (not recorded which).

The chain is built from TRBV6-1 and TRBJ2-6; a possible D gene is TRBD2 (5 bases). Trimming took 10 bases from V and 6 from J, leaving 25 bases between them. This CDR3 is built from 17 residues. The germline V gene encodes CDR1 MNHNS and CDR2 SASEGT. The CDR3 DNA follows: TGTGCCACCGAGCGAGGGATGAGTGGCGCTGTGGCCAACGTCCTGACTTTC. Protein sequence: CATERGMSGAVANVLTF.

As concerns this clonotype: A much bigger clone sits one base away, suggesting this may be a read error. The chain joins TRBV20-1 to TRBJ1-4; D perhaps matches TRBD1 (6 bases). V dropped 8 bases and J dropped 0 bases, with 16 bases sitting between them. There are 15 residues in the CDR3. Germline CDR1 is DFQATT and CDR2 is SNEGSKA (reference sequence). CDR3 bases: TGCAGTTCCCGGAAACAGGGCCCAACTAATGAAAAACTGTTTTTT. Its translation: CSSRKQGPTNEKLFF.

Ten or more counts support this clonotype. The chain is built from TRBV27 and TRBJ2-1; 7 nucleotides align to TRBD1. J was trimmed by 7 bases and V by 6 bases; bases with no gene match: 3. CDR1 and CDR2 from the germline V gene are MNHEY and SMNVEV (reference sequence). The CDR3 is 12 residues long. CDR3 residues: CASSLTGNEQFF. In nucleotides, the CDR3 is TGTGCCAGCAGCCTGACAGGGAATGAGCAGTTCTTC.

The chain recombines TRBV12-3 or TRBV12-4 with TRBJ2-3, with D hard to call. The V end was cut by 2 bases, the J end by 2 bases, with 8 bases between. The CDR3 has 14 residues. The CDR3 DNA reads TGTGCCAGCAGTTTAAGCGAGGTCACAGATACGCAGTATTTT. Protein product: CASSLSEVTDTQYF.

As concerns this clonotype: A much larger clone differs from this one at a single base, so this may be a read error. The CDR3 loop is CSAPLEGNAYEQYF. CDR3 nucleotide sequence: TGCAGTGCGCCGCTAGAGGGAAATGCCTACGAGCAGTACTTC. This sequence joins TRBV20-1 and TRBJ2-7, with D possibly being TRBD2 (5 bases). V lost 6 bases, J lost 2 bases, and 17 bases lay in between. The CDR3 has 14 amino acids. Germline V lookup: CDR1 DFQATT, CDR2 SNEGSKA (reference sequence).

The chain combines TRBV3-1 with TRBJ2-1; 11 positions agree with TRBD2. J was trimmed by 5 bases and V by 4 bases; bases with no gene match: 10. Per the germline V gene, CDR1 is LGHDT and CDR2 is YNNKEL (reference sequence). The CDR3 length is 17 residues. The DNA for the CDR3 is TGTGCCAGCAGCCGGACATTGGGGGGACTAGCGGACAATGAGCAGTTCTTC. Translating gives CASSRTLGGLADNEQFF.

This clonotype was recorded at least ten times. The chain links TRBV27 to TRBJ2-7; 15 nucleotides agree with TRBD2. The CDR3 length is 18 residues. Germline CDR1 MNHEY, CDR2 SMNVEV (reference sequence). The V segment lost 6 bases and the J segment 3 bases; nucleotides outside the gene matches: 12. The DNA of the CDR3 is TGTGCCAGCAGCGGACTAGCGGGAGGGCTTGTGGGCGACTACGAGCAGTACTTC. Protein product: CASSGLAGGLVGDYEQYF.

In regard to this clonotype: At one of its ends the junction is not consistent with the germline gene, which may arise from a read error. The gene calls are TRBV3-1 and TRBJ2-1; D is uncertain. Germline V gene sequence: CDR1 LGHDT, CDR2 YNNKEL (reference sequence). CDR3 length: 16 amino acids. The DNA of the CDR3 is TGTGCCAGCAGACAAGCCAGGTCCTTATCAATCGGTGAGCAGTTCTTC. Residues: CASRQARSLSIGEQFF.

This clonotype has at least ten counts. At one of its ends the junction is not consistent with the germline gene, which may arise from a read error. The chain joins TRBV20-1 to TRBJ2-1; 11 bases agree with TRBD2. In germline, CDR1 is DFQATT, CDR2 SNEGSKA (reference sequence). This CDR3 region has 13 residues. Here the CDR3 reads CSTSGGAYNEQFF. In DNA, the CDR3 is TGCAGTACTAGCGGGGGAGCCTACAATGAGCAGTTCTTC.

On this clonotype: No conserved phenylalanine or tryptophan ends this CDR3, so it is likely a read error. Here the CDR3 DNA reads TGCAGTGTTAGGGAATTAGCGGGAGGGCGCGATACGCAGTATTCT. This translates into CSVRELAGGRDTQYS. V and J are TRBV20-1 and TRBJ2-3; 11 bases agree with TRBD2. The V gene's germline CDR1 is DFQATT and CDR2 SNEGSKA (reference sequence). Losses at the gene ends were 7 bases for V and 6 bases for J; bases not matched to a gene: 12. The CDR3 loop spans 15 amino acids.

This clonotype occurred many times. The chain joins TRBV28 to TRBJ1-4, with no clear D. V dropped 3 bases and J dropped 7 bases, with 9 bases sitting between them. CDR1 and CDR2 (germline): MDHEN, SYDVKM. The CDR3 has 13 amino acids. The CDR3 loop reads CASSLGRPEKLFF. CDR3 DNA: TGTGCCAGCAGTTTGGGCAGGCCTGAAAAACTGTTTTTT.

This clonotype appeared a few times. The chain links TRBV29-1 to TRBJ2-2; 7 nucleotides agree with TRBD1. Looked up from germline, CDR1 is SQVTM and CDR2 is ANQGSEA. Unmatched junction bases numbered 7, after V lost 5 bases and J lost 7 bases. The length of the CDR3 is 13 residues. The CDR3: CSVLRGLGGELFF. In DNA, the CDR3 is TGCAGCGTTCTGAGGGGGCTAGGCGGGGAGCTGTTTTTT.

On this clonotype itself: A much larger clone differs by one base, so this may be a read error. V usage is TRBV7-2 and J usage is TRBJ2-7; 8 bases are shared with TRBD2. CDR1 SGHTA and CDR2 FQGNSA come from the germline V gene. The CDR3 consists of 15 residues. V shed 2 bases and J 4 bases; nucleotides not matched to a gene: 7. The CDR3 coding sequence is TGTGCCAGCAGCTTAACAAGGACTAGCAGATACGAGCAGTACTTC. It specifies CASSLTRTSRYEQYF.

Comment on this clonotype: The junction differs from germline at one of its ends, possibly a read error. The J gene is TRBJ2-7, the V gene TRBV28; D possibly uses TRBD1 or TRBD2 (5 bases each). Germline assignment: CDR1 MDHEN and CDR2 SYDVKM. CDR3 size: 15 residues. The CDR3 spells CASSLFRGVSCEQYF. The CDR3, as DNA: TGTGCCAGCAGTTTATTCCGAGGGGTGTCCTGCGAGCAGTACTTC.

This chain connects TRBV20-1 to TRBJ2-3; the match to TRBD2 covers 7 bases. Per the germline V gene, CDR1 is DFQATT and CDR2 is SNEGSKA (reference sequence). Trimming removed 6 bases from V and 0 bases from J; junction bases left unmatched: 21. This CDR3 spans 19 amino acids. The CDR3: CSAPMSELRTRGSTDTQYF. DNA of the CDR3: TGCAGTGCCCCAATGTCCGAATTAAGGACTAGAGGTAGCACAGATACGCAGTATTTT.